This TCR beta chain was identified during a study of blood T cell repertoires in COVID-19. The wider study: Samples representing acute and convalescent COVID-19 were sourced from the United States, Italy and Spain. PBMCs, B-cell-depleted T cells, or T cells provided the cDNA or gDNA that made up the material.

This clone was seen a few times. Under the authors' procedure: Cell counts per sample came from amplifying reference gene primers. TCRdb's copy holds only in-frame clones and misses some; the assay was immunoSEQ multiplex PCR. V and J calls and clone size are copied from that table; D and trimming were computed from the DNA. The sample holds approximately 300,000 clones, more than 75% seen once. The V gene end was trimmed by 0 bases and the J gene end by 2 bases; junction bases not matched to a gene: 5. CDR3 length: 15 residues. The germline CDR1 and CDR2 sequences are SGHRS and YFSETQ. This sequence was found in a woman between 50 and 59 years old with acute or convalescent COVID-19. This chain joins TRBV5-1 and TRBJ2-7; 7 nucleotides agree with TRBD2. Material for sequencing was peripheral blood. CDR3 loop: CASSLASGITYEQYF. The CDR3 nucleotides read TGCGCCAGCAGCTTGGCTAGCGGCATAACCTACGAGCAGTACTTC.